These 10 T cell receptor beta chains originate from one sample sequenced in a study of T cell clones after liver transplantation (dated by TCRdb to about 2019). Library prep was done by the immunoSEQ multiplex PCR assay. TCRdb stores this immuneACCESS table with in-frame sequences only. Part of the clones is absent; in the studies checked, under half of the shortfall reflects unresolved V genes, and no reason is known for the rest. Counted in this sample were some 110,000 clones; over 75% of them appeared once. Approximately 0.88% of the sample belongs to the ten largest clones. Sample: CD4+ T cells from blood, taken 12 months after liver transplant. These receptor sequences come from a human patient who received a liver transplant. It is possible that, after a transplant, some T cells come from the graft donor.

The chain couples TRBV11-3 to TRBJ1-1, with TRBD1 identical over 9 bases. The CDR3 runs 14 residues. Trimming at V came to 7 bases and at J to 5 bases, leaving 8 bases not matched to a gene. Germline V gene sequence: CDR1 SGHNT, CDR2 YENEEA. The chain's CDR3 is CASTQQGAGTEAFF. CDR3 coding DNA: TGTGCCAGCACCCAACAGGGGGCTGGAACTGAAGCTTTCTTT. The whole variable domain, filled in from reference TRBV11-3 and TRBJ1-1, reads EAGVVQSPRYKIIEKKQPVAFWCNPISGHNTLYWYLQNLGQGPELLIRYENEEAVDDSQLPKDRFSAERLKGVDSTLKIQPAELGDSAVYLCASTQQGAGTEAFFGQGTRLTVV.

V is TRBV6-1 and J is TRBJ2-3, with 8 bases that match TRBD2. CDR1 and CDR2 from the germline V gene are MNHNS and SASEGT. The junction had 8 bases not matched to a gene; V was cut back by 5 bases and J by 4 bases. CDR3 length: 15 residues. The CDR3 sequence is CASSNSGAEADTQYF. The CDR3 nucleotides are TGTGCCAGCAGTAATAGCGGGGCGGAGGCAGATACGCAGTATTTT.

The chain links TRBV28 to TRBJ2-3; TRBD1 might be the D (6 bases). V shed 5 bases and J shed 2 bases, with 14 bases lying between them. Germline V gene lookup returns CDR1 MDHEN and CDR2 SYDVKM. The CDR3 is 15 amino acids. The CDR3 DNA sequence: TGTGCCAGCAGTCTTTACAGGGATGACACAGATACGCAGTATTTT. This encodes CASSLYRDDTDTQYF.

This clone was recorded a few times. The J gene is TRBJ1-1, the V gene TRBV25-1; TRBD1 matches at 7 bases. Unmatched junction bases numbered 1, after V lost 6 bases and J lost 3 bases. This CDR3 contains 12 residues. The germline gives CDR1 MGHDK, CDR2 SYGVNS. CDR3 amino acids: CASRTGYTEAFF. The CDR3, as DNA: TGTGCCAGCAGGACAGGGTACACTGAAGCTTTCTTT.

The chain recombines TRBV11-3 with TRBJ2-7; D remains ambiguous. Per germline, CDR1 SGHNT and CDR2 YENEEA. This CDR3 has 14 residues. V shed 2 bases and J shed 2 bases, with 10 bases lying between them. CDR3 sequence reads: CASSLLTNPYEQYF. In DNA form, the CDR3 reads TGTGCCAGCAGCTTATTGACAAACCCCTACGAGCAGTACTTC.

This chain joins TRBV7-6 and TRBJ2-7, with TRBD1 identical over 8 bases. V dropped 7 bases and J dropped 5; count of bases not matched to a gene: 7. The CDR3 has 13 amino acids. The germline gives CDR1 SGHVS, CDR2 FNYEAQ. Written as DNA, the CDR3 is TGTGCCAGCACCTTGACGGACAGGGACGAGCAGTACTTC. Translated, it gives CASTLTDRDEQYF.

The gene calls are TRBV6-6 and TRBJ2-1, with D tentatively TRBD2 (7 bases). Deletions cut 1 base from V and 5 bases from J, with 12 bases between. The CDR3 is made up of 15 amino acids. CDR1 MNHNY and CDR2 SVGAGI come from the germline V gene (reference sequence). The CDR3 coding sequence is TGTGCCAGCAGTTACTGGGAGGGGGGTAACAATGAGCAGTTCTTC. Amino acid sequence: CASSYWEGGNNEQFF.

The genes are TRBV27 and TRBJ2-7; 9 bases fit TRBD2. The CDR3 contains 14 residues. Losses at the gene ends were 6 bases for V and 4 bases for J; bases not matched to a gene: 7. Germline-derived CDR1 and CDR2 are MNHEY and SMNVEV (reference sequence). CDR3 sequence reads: CASSRTSELYEQYF. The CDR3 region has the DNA TGTGCCAGCAGCCGGACTAGCGAATTATACGAGCAGTACTTC.

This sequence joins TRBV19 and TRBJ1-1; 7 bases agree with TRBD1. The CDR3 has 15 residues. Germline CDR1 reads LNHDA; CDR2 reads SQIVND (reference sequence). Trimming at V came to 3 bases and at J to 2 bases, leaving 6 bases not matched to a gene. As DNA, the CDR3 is TGTGCCAGTAGTATTGCGGGGACAGTAAACACTGAAGCTTTCTTT. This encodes CASSIAGTVNTEAFF.

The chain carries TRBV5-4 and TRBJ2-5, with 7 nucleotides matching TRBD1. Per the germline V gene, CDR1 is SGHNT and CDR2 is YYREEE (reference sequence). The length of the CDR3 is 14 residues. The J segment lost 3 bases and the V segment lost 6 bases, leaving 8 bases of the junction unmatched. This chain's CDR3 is CASKRGPGEETQYF. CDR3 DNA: TGTGCCAGCAAGAGGGGGCCAGGGGAAGAGACCCAGTACTTC.